The TCR beta chain described here comes from a study of T-cell memory formation after mild COVID-19. To note about this clonotype: Its antigen is not known.

The authors produced TCR alpha and TCR beta cDNA libraries with sample barcodes and UMIs by 5'RACE using constant-segment primers. TCRdb re-called the 5' RACE reads through MiXCR, storing one row per CDR3 protein. The sample has around 50,000 distinct CDR3 sequences, roughly 27% seen once; the top ten hold around 45%. This CDR3 spans 15 amino acids. Germline V gives CDR1 SQVTM, CDR2 ANQGSEA. Germline trimming cut 2 bases from V and 7 bases from J; bases unmatched to any gene: 12. Broader study findings: Clones contracting across day 15 to 85 had a balanced CD4/CD8 profile; later expanding clones leaned CD4+.

Sequencing input: PBMCs or a T cell subset sorted from them (not recorded which). This receptor was taken from a man younger than 35 who had mild COVID-19 (a few samples of this study predate the infection). Cell type and time point are not known. The rearrangement joins TRBV29-1 to TRBJ1-2; TRBD1 matches at 8 bases. Here the CDR3 reads CSVETSLGTGGGYTF. The CDR3 nucleotides read TGCAGCGTTGAAACCTCCCTGGGGACAGGAGGTGGCTACACCTTC.